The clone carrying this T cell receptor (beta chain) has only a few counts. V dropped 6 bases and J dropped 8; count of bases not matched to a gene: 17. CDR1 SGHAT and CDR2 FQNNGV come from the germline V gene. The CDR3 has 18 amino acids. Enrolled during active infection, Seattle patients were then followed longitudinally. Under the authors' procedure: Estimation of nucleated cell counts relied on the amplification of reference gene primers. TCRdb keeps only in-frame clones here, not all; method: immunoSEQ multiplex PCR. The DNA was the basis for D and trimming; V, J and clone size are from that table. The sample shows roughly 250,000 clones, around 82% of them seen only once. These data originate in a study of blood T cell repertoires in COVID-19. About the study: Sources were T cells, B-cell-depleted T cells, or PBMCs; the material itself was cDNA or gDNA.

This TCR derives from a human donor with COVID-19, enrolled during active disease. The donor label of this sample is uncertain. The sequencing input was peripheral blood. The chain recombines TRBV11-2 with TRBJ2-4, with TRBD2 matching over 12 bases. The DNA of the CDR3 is TGTGCCAGCAGTTATGCTGGGACTAGCGGGTCACCTAGGGACATTCAGTACTTC. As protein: CASSYAGTSGSPRDIQYF.